These 17 T cell receptor beta chains were all obtained from the same sample, sequenced in a study of CD8 T cells in ankylosing spondylitis. TCRdb fed the 5' RACE reads into MiXCR, producing one record per CDR3 protein. Altogether 200,000 to 250,000 distinct CDR3 sequences are present, 10% being singletons, with the ten largest covering less than 3%. The source material was blood, either unsorted or a sorted T cell fraction (not recorded which). The receptors shown here come from a male donor with ankylosing spondylitis or in good health (not recorded which).

This clonotype came up many times. The CDR3 loop is CASTSGYLPYNEQFF. The CDR3 DNA reads as TGTGCCAGTACTTCCGGTTACCTCCCCTACAATGAGCAGTTCTTC. This sequence joins TRBV19 and TRBJ2-1, with unresolved D. The germline gives CDR1 LNHDA, CDR2 SQIVND (reference sequence). V lost 7 bases and J 2 bases, leaving 15 bases between the germline ends. This CDR3 has 15 amino acids.

This clonotype was seen many times. This sequence joins TRBV9 and TRBJ1-1; unclear D gene. The CDR3 runs to 15 residues. Per the germline V gene, CDR1 is SGDLS and CDR2 is YYNGEE. V was shortened by 0 bases and J by 4 bases, with 13 bases between the two germline ends. The DNA for the CDR3 is TGTGCCAGCAGCGTAGGGCCCACCCGGGGCACTGAAGCTTTCTTT. The encoded protein is CASSVGPTRGTEAFF.

This clonotype has at least ten counts. This sequence joins TRBV2 and TRBJ1-2; TRBD1 is a possible D gene (6 bases). The length of the CDR3 is 14 residues. Germline V gives CDR1 SNHLY, CDR2 FYNNEI. V lost 6 bases, J lost 4 bases, and 15 bases lay in between. The CDR3 protein is CASRGTYFTYGYTF. In DNA form, the CDR3 reads TGTGCCAGCAGGGGGACATACTTCACCTATGGCTACACCTTC.

The chain employs TRBV7-9 and TRBJ1-3, with no clear D. The CDR3 covers 16 residues. V was trimmed by 5 bases and J by 0 bases, leaving 14 bases between them. The V gene's germline CDR1 is SEHNR and CDR2 FQNEAQ (reference sequence). The CDR3 DNA reads TGTGCCAGCAGCCGTGGCTATGCGTCCTCTGGAAACACCATATATTTT. This gives the protein CASSRGYASSGNTIYF.

V usage is TRBV20-1 and J usage is TRBJ2-3, with D possibly being TRBD2 (5 bases). V was cut by 6 bases and J by 5 bases, with 12 bases left in between. This CDR3 is 12 amino acids long. Germline-derived CDR1 and CDR2 are DFQATT and SNEGSKA (reference sequence). CDR3 nucleotides: TGCAGTGCGCGTCGCCGGGGAGATACGCAGTATTTT. The encoded protein is CSARRRGDTQYF.

This clonotype was recorded many times. This sequence joins TRBV15 and TRBJ2-4; D is unresolved. Germline CDR1 is LNHNV and CDR2 is YYDKDF (reference sequence). The V gene lost 2 bases and the J gene lost 2 bases, with 16 bases spanning the gap. The CDR3 has 17 residues. CDR3 sequence reads: CATSRTWTSDTKNIQYF. CDR3 DNA: TGTGCCACCAGCAGAACGTGGACGTCGGATACCAAAAACATTCAGTACTTC.

This clonotype has a count of ten or more. This chain joins TRBV12-3 or TRBV12-4 and TRBJ1-4, with a tentative D call TRBD1 (5 bases). The CDR3 extends over 15 amino acids. The ends were cut back, 5 bases at V and 3 bases at J, with 13 bases in the middle. This chain's CDR3 is CASSLGAGPNEKLFF. DNA for the CDR3: TGTGCCAGCAGTCTAGGGGCAGGGCCTAATGAAAAACTGTTTTTT.

The gene calls are TRBV7-2 and TRBJ2-1, with 7 bases matching TRBD2. V lost 5 bases and J lost 4; bases outside the gene matches: 8. Germline CDR1 is SGHTA and CDR2 is FQGNSA. The CDR3 length is 15 residues. The CDR3 coding sequence is TGTGCCAGCAGCGTTGGGACTACCGGGTACAATGAGCAGTTCTTC. The encoded protein is CASSVGTTGYNEQFF.

There are many counts of this clonotype. The chain couples TRBV5-1 to TRBJ2-1, with a weak D call TRBD2 (5 bases). This CDR3 comprises 14 residues. The V gene lost 0 bases and the J gene lost 4 bases, with 8 bases spanning the gap. Germline loops: CDR1 SGHRS, CDR2 YFSETQ. This chain's CDR3 is CASSLAGNYNEQFF. The CDR3 nucleotides read TGCGCCAGCAGCTTGGCCGGGAATTACAATGAGCAGTTCTTC.

The table lists this clonotype with many counts. This chain uses TRBV4-2 with TRBJ1-3; D unresolved. The CDR3 is made up of 13 amino acids. Germline loops: CDR1 LGHNA, CDR2 YNFKEQ. V lost 0 bases to trimming and J lost 3 bases, with 3 bases between them. The CDR3 sequence is CASSQELGNTIYF. Here the CDR3 DNA reads TGTGCCAGCAGCCAAGAACTTGGAAACACCATATATTTT.

This chain links TRBV20-1 with TRBJ1-2; D possibly corresponds to TRBD1 (5 bases). Trimming left V 6 bases short and J 2 bases short, with 13 bases between. The CDR3 covers 13 residues. From germline, CDR1 is DFQATT and CDR2 SNEGSKA (reference sequence). The CDR3 here is CSAVAGLNYGYTF. In DNA, the CDR3 is TGCAGTGCAGTGGCAGGGCTGAACTATGGCTACACCTTC.

This clonotype came up a few times. This sequence joins TRBV6-1 and TRBJ2-2, with D possibly called TRBD1 or TRBD2 (6 bases each). In germline, CDR1 is MNHNS, CDR2 SASEGT. The CDR3 covers 13 residues. The V end lost 8 bases, the J end lost 1 base, and 8 bases lay between the germline ends. The CDR3 sequence: CASGGQNTGELFF. DNA for the CDR3: TGTGCCAGCGGGGGGCAGAACACCGGGGAGCTGTTTTTT.

The chain links TRBV29-1 to TRBJ2-1; D is uncertain. The CDR3 consists of 12 residues. Germline values: CDR1 SQVTM, CDR2 ANQGSEA. V dropped 8 bases and J dropped 10 bases, with 18 bases sitting between them. The CDR3 is CSSGSASTEQFF. As DNA, the CDR3 is TGCAGCTCAGGCTCGGCGTCGACGGAGCAGTTCTTC.

Ten or more counts support this clonotype. This chain joins TRBV20-1 and TRBJ2-3; 12 bases line up with TRBD2. CDR3 length: 17 amino acids. The ends lost 6 bases at V and 1 base at J; junction bases unmatched: 11. The germline gives CDR1 DFQATT, CDR2 SNEGSKA (reference sequence). The CDR3 loop is CSASSGGASYGTDTQYF. The CDR3 DNA is TGCAGTGCATCTAGCGGGGGGGCTTCCTACGGCACAGATACGCAGTATTTT.

This clonotype was observed many times. V usage is TRBV7-9 and J usage is TRBJ2-2; maybe TRBD1 (5 bases). V lost 5 bases, J lost 6 bases, and 10 bases lay in between. The CDR3 runs to 13 residues. Per germline, CDR1 SEHNR and CDR2 FQNEAQ (reference sequence). CDR3 DNA sequence: TGTGCCAGCAGCATACAGGACCCCGGGGAGCTGTTTTTT. Translated, it gives CASSIQDPGELFF.

This clonotype was observed at least ten times. This chain joins TRBV6-1 and TRBJ2-3, with D hard to call. CDR3 size: 17 residues. Germline values: CDR1 MNHNS, CDR2 SASEGT. V dropped 2 bases and J dropped 6 bases, with 21 bases sitting between them. CDR3 residues: CASSEWKNPPRSDTQYF. CDR3 nucleotides: TGTGCCAGCAGTGAATGGAAGAACCCGCCGAGGTCGGATACGCAGTATTTT.

On this clonotype: Since a much larger clone is just one base distant, this may be a read error. V and J are TRBV4-2 and TRBJ1-4; D might be TRBD1 (5 bases). CDR3 length equals 15 residues. Germline lookup yields CDR1 LGHNA and CDR2 YNFKEQ. The V and J ends lost 0 bases and 11 bases respectively, with 16 bases between them. CDR3 protein: CASSQDVDVGAKLFF. The DNA of the CDR3 is TGTGCCAGCAGCCAAGATGTGGACGTCGGGGCGAAACTGTTTTTT.